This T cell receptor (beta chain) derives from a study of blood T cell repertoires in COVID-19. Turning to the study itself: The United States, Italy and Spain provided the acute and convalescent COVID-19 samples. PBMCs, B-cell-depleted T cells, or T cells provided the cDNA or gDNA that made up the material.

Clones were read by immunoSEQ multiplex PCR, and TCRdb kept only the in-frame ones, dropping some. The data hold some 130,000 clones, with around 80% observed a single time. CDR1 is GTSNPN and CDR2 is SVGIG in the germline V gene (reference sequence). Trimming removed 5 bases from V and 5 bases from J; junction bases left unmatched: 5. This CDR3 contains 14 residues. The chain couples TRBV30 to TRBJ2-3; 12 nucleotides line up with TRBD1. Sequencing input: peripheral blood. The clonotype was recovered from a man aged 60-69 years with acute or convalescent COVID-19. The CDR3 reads CAWGRDRGRDTQYF. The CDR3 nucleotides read TGTGCCTGGGGGCGGGACAGGGGGCGAGATACGCAGTATTTT.